This is a list of T cell receptor beta chains from one sample in a study of low-dose radiotherapy and immunotherapy resistance in tumors. TCRdb re-derived calls from the reads in MiXCR, one entry per CDR3 protein. This table has about 39,000 distinct CDR3 sequences, roughly 30% appearing once. The sequencing used PBMCs, collected before treatment. The receptors come from a male donor with gallbladder cancer. The CDR3 runs from the conserved cysteine through the conserved F or W. D genes are given only for firm matches. Size is stated for part of the rows, as once, few or many counts, or as a class when the clone is expanded.

v_call	clone_size	j_call	d_call	cdr3_nt	cdr3_aa
TRBV5-1	many	TRBJ1-1	.	TGCGCCAGCAGCCAGGGTCCCACTGAAGCTTTCTTT	CASSQGPTEAFF
TRBV28	many	TRBJ1-6	TRBD1	TGTGCCAGCAGTTCGACAGGGGGCCATAATTCACCCCTCCACTTT	CASSSTGGHNSPLHF
TRBV28	.	TRBJ2-7	TRBD2	TGTGCCAGCAGTTTATCCGTAGCGGGAGTCTACGAGCAGTACTTC	CASSLSVAGVYEQYF
TRBV20-1	.	TRBJ2-1	.	TGCAGCGTAACGGGAGTGGAAAATGAGCAGTTCTTC	CSVTGVENEQFF
TRBV6-6	.	TRBJ2-7	.	TGTGCCAGCAGTTACTCAATGGGCACTTCCTACGAGCAGTACTTC	CASSYSMGTSYEQYF
TRBV9	medium-sized	TRBJ1-2	.	TGTGCCAGCAGCGTGGCGGAGAGACCGGGAAATGGCTACACCTTC	CASSVAERPGNGYTF
TRBV12-3/TRBV12-4	.	TRBJ2-3	.	.	CASSLTAVHTDTQYFFFF
TRBV20-1	many	TRBJ2-5	TRBD2	TGCAGTGCTAGATCGACAGGGGAACTAGCGGGGAGACAAGAGACCCAGTACTTC	CSARSTGELAGRQETQYF
TRBV20-1	many	TRBJ2-5	TRBD1	TGCAGTGCTAGTGGGACAGGGGGCGGTTTGAAGACCCAGTACTTC	CSASGTGGGLKTQYF
TRBV6-2/TRBV6-3	medium-sized	TRBJ2-7	.	TGTGCCAGCAGGATTGACAGAACCTACGAGCAGTACTTC	CASRIDRTYEQYF
TRBV6-2/TRBV6-3	few	TRBJ2-5	.	TGTGCCAGCAGAAGAGACGGTTCCCAAGAGACCCAGTACTTC	CASRRDGSQETQYF
TRBV5-1	many	TRBJ2-3	TRBD2	TGCGCCAGCAGCACGGGGACTAGCGGACGCACAGATACGCAGTATTTT	CASSTGTSGRTDTQYF
TRBV20-1	.	TRBJ1-1	TRBD1	TGCAGTGCTGAATTGGACAGGGGAACTGAAGCTTTCTTT	CSAELDRGTEAFF
TRBV7-6	many	TRBJ2-2	.	TGTGCCAGCAGCTTAGCTCCAGGACGCACCGGGGAGCTGTTTTTT	CASSLAPGRTGELFF
TRBV5-1	few	TRBJ2-3	.	TGCGCCAGCAGCCCTCGGGCCGATACGCAGTATTTT	CASSPRADTQYF
TRBV28	few	TRBJ1-5	.	TGTGCCAGCAGTTTAGGACTAATGCATCAGCCCCAGCATTTT	CASSLGLMHQPQHF
TRBV13	.	TRBJ1-1	.	TGTGCCAGCGCCTCCCGGAGGTTGAACACTGAAGCTTTCTTT	CASASRRLNTEAFF
TRBV12-3/TRBV12-4	few	TRBJ1-2	.	TGTGCCAGCAGCCCCCAGGATACTTATGGCTACACCTTC	CASSPQDTYGYTF
TRBV20-1	many	TRBJ1-2	.	TGCAGTGCTACTAACCCCCGGCGGGAACCAAACTATGGCTACACCTTC	CSATNPRREPNYGYTF
TRBV25-1	many	TRBJ2-5	.	TGTGCCAGCAGTGAATTGAGAGGGGAGGAGACCCAGTACTTC	CASSELRGEETQYF
TRBV19	.	TRBJ1-5	.	TGTGCCAGTAGTATTCAGGGTCAGAGCAATCAGCCCCAGCATTTT	CASSIQGQSNQPQHF
TRBV2	.	TRBJ2-7	.	TGTGCCAGCAGTGCCGACTGGGATCGGGACGAGCAGTACTTC	CASSADWDRDEQYF
TRBV20-1	many	TRBJ2-7	TRBD2	TGCAGTGCTAGCAAACTAGCGGGCGCCTACGAGCAGTACTTC	CSASKLAGAYEQYF
TRBV28	medium-sized	TRBJ2-3	.	TGTGCCAGCAGCCTCGGGCGCACAGATACGCAGTATTTT	CASSLGRTDTQYF
TRBV7-9	.	TRBJ2-3	.	TGTGCCAGCAGCCCCGAACGGGGGGCAAGCACAGATACGCAGTATTTT	CASSPERGASTDTQYF
TRBV5-1	many	TRBJ2-2	.	TGCGCCAGCAGTCGGGACGTAACGAACACCGGGGAGCTGTTTTTT	CASSRDVTNTGELFF
TRBV27	many	TRBJ2-7	.	TGTGCCAGCAGTTTAAGGTCTAGATCCGGTGGAAGCTCCTACGAGCAGTACTTC	CASSLRSRSGGSSYEQYF
TRBV29-1	.	TRBJ2-7	.	TGCAGCGCAGGACACCGCACGGACGAGCAGTACTTC	CSAGHRTDEQYF
TRBV10-3	.	TRBJ2-3	TRBD2	TGTGCCATCAGTGATCCGGGGGGGCCGAAGGATACGCAGTATTTT	CAISDPGGPKDTQYF
TRBV18	many	TRBJ1-4	.	TGTGCCAGCACTTCAGGGATCGCTAATGAAAAACTGTTTTTT	CASTSGIANEKLFF
TRBV18	many	TRBJ2-2	.	TGTGCCAGCTCACCAGTGGACAGACCGAACACCGGGGAGCTGTTTTTT	CASSPVDRPNTGELFF
TRBV29-1	many	TRBJ2-7	.	TGCAGCGTTGAGGGCCGGAGCGACGAGCAGTACTTC	CSVEGRSDEQYF
TRBV5-8	many	TRBJ2-1	.	TGTGCCAGCCGCCGCCTGAGTGAGCAGTTCTTC	CASRRLSEQFF
TRBV5-1	.	TRBJ2-5	.	TGCGCCAGCAGCTTTTCGGGGGCATGGGAGACCCAGTACTTC	CASSFSGAWETQYF
TRBV28	many	TRBJ2-7	TRBD1	TGTGCCAGCAGTTTATCCGACAGGGGGCCCGCCTACGAGCAGTACTTC	CASSLSDRGPAYEQYF